This T cell receptor beta chain was captured by sequencing in a study of blood T cells in healthy people across ages. The use of a sample-barcoded 5' primer and a J-beta primer mix characterized a second PCR of about 7 to 12 cycles. Every single cDNA molecule received a tag from a template-switch adaptor with 12 random nucleotides. TCRdb redid the calling of the 5' RACE reads with MiXCR, one entry per CDR3 protein. The sample has approximately 1.5 million distinct CDR3 sequences; around 40% are singletons. Comment on this clonotype: Its antigen is unidentified.

Findings and limits, study-wide: With age, beta diversity per million T cells declined roughly linearly, significantly by 30 to 40.

This receptor was identified in a woman aged 18-29 years in good health. The source material was blood.

The CDR3 DNA reads as TGTGCCAGCAGCTTCCAGGGGACGGACACTGAAGCTTTCTTT. Translated, it gives CASSFQGTDTEAFF. The chain combines TRBV7-2 with TRBJ1-1; TRBD1 might be the D (6 bases). V dropped 3 bases and J dropped 3 bases, with 11 bases sitting between them. The CDR3 consists of 14 residues. Per germline, CDR1 SGHTA and CDR2 FQGNSA.